A selection of T cell receptor beta chains follows, all from one sample in a study of CD8 T cells in ankylosing spondylitis. TCRdb passed the 5' RACE reads through MiXCR, listing each CDR3 protein once. The repertoire has about 130,000 distinct CDR3 sequences, over 6.5% of them found once; the top ten carry 12%. Material: blood, either unsorted or a sorted T cell fraction (not recorded which). The source is a male donor with ankylosing spondylitis or in good health (not recorded which). Each CDR3 is given with its conserved first and last residue. D genes are given only for firm matches. Expanded clones get a size class; other rows say once, few or many, or leave the size out.

size: many; J: TRBJ1-1; D: TRBD1; V: TRBV18; CDR3: CASSPQGTVAEAFF; DNA: TGTGCCAGCTCACCCCAAGGGACAGTTGCTGAAGCTTTCTTT
size: many; J: TRBJ2-5; D: .; V: TRBV5-1; CDR3: CASSLGVETQYF; DNA: TGCGCCAGCAGCTTGGGGGTCGAGACCCAGTACTTC
size: many; J: TRBJ1-2; D: TRBD1; V: TRBV4-3; CDR3: CASSQVPGQGAVGYTF; DNA: TGCGCCAGCAGCCAAGTCCCGGGACAGGGGGCGGTTGGCTACACCTTC
size: many; J: TRBJ2-5; D: TRBD2; V: TRBV20-1; CDR3: CSAMSELAGGRGKETQYF; DNA: TGCAGTGCTATGTCGGAACTAGCGGGGGGGCGTGGTAAAGAGACCCAGTACTTC
size: .; J: TRBJ2-7; D: .; V: TRBV20-1; CDR3: CSAEPIEGQNYEQYF; DNA: TGCAGTGCAGAACCTATAGAGGGACAAAACTACGAGCAGTACTTC
size: many; J: TRBJ2-3; D: .; V: TRBV5-1; CDR3: CASGLARASTDTQYF; DNA: TGCGCCAGCGGCCTAGCGAGAGCTAGCACAGATACGCAGTATTTT
size: many; J: TRBJ1-1; D: .; V: TRBV29-1; CDR3: CSVFRGLNTEAFF; DNA: TGCAGCGTTTTTCGCGGACTGAACACTGAAGCTTTCTTT
size: many; J: TRBJ2-7; D: .; V: TRBV5-1; CDR3: CASSLTGTPYEQYF; DNA: TGCGCCAGCAGCTTAACAGGGACCCCCTACGAGCAGTACTTC
size: many; J: TRBJ1-6; D: .; V: TRBV12-3/TRBV12-4; CDR3: CASKMGGVYSPLHF; DNA: TGTGCCAGCAAAATGGGGGGGGTATATTCACCCCTCCACTTT
size: many; J: TRBJ2-2; D: .; V: TRBV29-1; CDR3: CSALSQGNTGELFF; DNA: TGCAGCGCCCTCTCCCAGGGAAACACCGGGGAGCTGTTTTTT
size: many; J: TRBJ1-1; D: .; V: TRBV20-1; CDR3: CSARGDGFNTEAFF; DNA: TGCAGTGCTAGGGGGGACGGATTTAACACTGAAGCTTTCTTT
size: .; J: TRBJ2-7; D: .; V: TRBV15; CDR3: CATSNSPKSSYEQYF; DNA: TGTGCCACCAGCAATTCCCCTAAAAGCTCCTACGAGCAGTACTTC
size: many; J: TRBJ2-3; D: .; V: TRBV3-1; CDR3: CASSPTTGSTDTQYF; DNA: TGTGCCAGCAGCCCAACCACAGGTAGCACAGATACGCAGTATTTT
size: many; J: TRBJ1-1; D: .; V: TRBV7-3; CDR3: CASSSQGARVTEAFF; DNA: TGTGCCAGCAGCTCGCAAGGGGCTAGGGTTACTGAAGCTTTCTTT
size: many; J: TRBJ2-5; D: TRBD2; V: TRBV14; CDR3: CASSNLAGGHKTQYF; DNA: TGTGCCAGCAGCAACCTAGCGGGGGGACACAAGACCCAGTACTTC
size: many; J: TRBJ2-3; D: TRBD2; V: TRBV7-2; CDR3: CASSLGWGGDTQYF; DNA: TGTGCCAGCAGCTTAGGGTGGGGGGGAGATACGCAGTATTTT
size: many; J: TRBJ2-1; D: TRBD2; V: TRBV20-1; CDR3: CSARDPLAGDYNEQFF; DNA: TGCAGTGCTAGAGACCCCCTAGCGGGGGACTACAATGAGCAGTTCTTC
size: many; J: TRBJ1-2; D: TRBD1; V: TRBV20-1; CDR3: CSASGDRNYGYTF; DNA: TGCAGTGCTTCTGGGGACAGGAACTATGGCTACACCTTC
size: many; J: TRBJ1-5; D: .; V: TRBV18; CDR3: CASSPPDDFGNQPQHF; DNA: TGTGCCAGCTCACCCCCCGATGACTTTGGCAATCAGCCCCAGCATTTT
size: many; J: TRBJ1-6; D: .; V: TRBV7-6; CDR3: CASSLGVASSYNSPLHF; DNA: TGTGCCAGCAGCTTAGGGGTAGCGAGCTCCTATAATTCACCCCTCCACTTT
size: many; J: TRBJ2-3; D: .; V: TRBV12-3/TRBV12-4; CDR3: CASSFLGQPRGDTQYF; DNA: TGTGCCAGCAGTTTTCTGGGGCAACCAAGAGGAGATACGCAGTATTTT
size: many; J: TRBJ2-5; D: .; V: TRBV20-1; CDR3: CSAGLLAQYF; DNA: TGCAGTGCAGGCCTTTTGGCCCAGTACTTC